These 16 T cell receptor beta chains share one sample of origin, sequenced in a study of CD8 T cells in Susac syndrome. Reverse transcription of roughly 0.5 to 1 ug RNA was performed with random hexamers. One entry per CDR3 protein, called by TCRdb with MiXCR from the immunoSEQ multiplex PCR reads. The sample yields some 260,000 distinct CDR3 sequences, more than 75% seen once. The sequenced material came from CD8+ T cells from PBMCs. The receptor source for this set is a human donor with multiple sclerosis.

The chain joins TRBV30 to TRBJ2-1, with a possible D match to TRBD2 (6 bases). Trimming stripped 1 base from V and 0 bases from J, with 10 bases between. The CDR3 has 15 amino acids. Germline V gene lookup returns CDR1 GTSNPN and CDR2 SVGIG (reference sequence). The CDR3 sequence: CAWSGRDSSYNEQFF. The CDR3 coding sequence is TGTGCCTGGAGTGGGAGGGACTCCTCCTACAATGAGCAGTTCTTC.

This chain uses TRBV12-3 or TRBV12-4 with TRBJ2-1; D remains unclear. V lost 3 bases and J 4 bases, leaving 7 bases between the germline ends. This CDR3 is built from 13 residues. CDR3 in DNA: TGTGCCAGCAGTTTCCAGATTTACAATGAGCAGTTCTTC. Its protein is CASSFQIYNEQFF.

The chain carries TRBV5-6 and TRBJ2-3; no reliable D call. Trimming took 1 base from V and 2 from J, leaving 11 bases between them. CDR1 is SGHDT, CDR2 YYEEEE, per germline. The CDR3 is made up of 15 amino acids. The chain's CDR3 is CASSLMAEITDTQYF. CDR3 bases: TGTGCCAGCAGCTTGATGGCGGAGATCACAGATACGCAGTATTTT.

V usage is TRBV6-2 or TRBV6-3 and J usage is TRBJ2-1, with unresolved D. Germline CDR1 reads MNHEY; CDR2 reads SVGEGT. With 0 bases removed from V and 10 bases from J, the gap between germline ends came to 7 bases. CDR3 length: 12 amino acids. CDR3 coding DNA: TGTGCCAGCAGTTACTCGGAGTTGGAGCAGTTCTTC. Amino acids: CASSYSELEQFF.

This chain connects TRBV19 to TRBJ1-2, with D uncertain. Germline V gives CDR1 LNHDA, CDR2 SQIVND (reference sequence). V lost 3 bases, J lost 4 bases, and 18 bases lay in between. CDR3 length: 16 residues. CDR3 sequence: CASSIRPLFRFYGYTF. Written as DNA, the CDR3 is TGTGCCAGTAGTATCCGTCCCTTGTTCCGGTTCTATGGCTACACCTTC.

V and J are TRBV3-1 and TRBJ1-2; D gene unclear. Deletions cut 7 bases from V and 0 bases from J, with 12 bases between. There are 14 residues in the CDR3. Germline values: CDR1 LGHDT, CDR2 YNNKEL (reference sequence). This CDR3 reads CASTPGPSNYGYTF. DNA of the CDR3: TGTGCCAGCACCCCCGGCCCTTCTAACTATGGCTACACCTTC.

The V and J genes are TRBV28 and TRBJ2-3, with 7 bases matching TRBD1. CDR3 length: 16 residues. Germline V gives CDR1 MDHEN, CDR2 SYDVKM. Germline trimming cut 2 bases from V and 4 bases from J; bases unmatched to any gene: 9. The CDR3 DNA sequence: TGTGCCAGCAGTTTAGTGGCAGGGGGTCTCGCAGATACGCAGTATTTT. It specifies CASSLVAGGLADTQYF.

CDR3 amino acids: CATSDLASGRFNEQFF. CDR3 nucleotides: TGTGCCACCAGTGATTTGGCTAGCGGGAGATTCAATGAGCAGTTCTTC. The V call is TRBV24-1, the J call TRBJ2-1, with TRBD2 matching over 10 bases. The length of the CDR3 is 16 residues. The trim removed 0 bases at V and 6 bases at J, leaving 4 bases unmatched. Germline V gene data show CDR1 as KGHDR and CDR2 as SFDVKD.

The genes are TRBV10-3 and TRBJ2-1; 9 nucleotides agree with TRBD2. V lost 2 bases and J lost 5; bases outside the gene matches: 16. Germline V gene sequence: CDR1 ENHRY, CDR2 SYGVKD. The CDR3 is 19 residues long. In nucleotides, the CDR3 is TGTGCCATCAGTGAGACGGGGGGGGGTAGCGGGAGTTTGAACAATGAGCAGTTCTTC. It codes for CAISETGGGSGSLNNEQFF.

The rearrangement links TRBV2 to TRBJ2-5; the match to TRBD2 covers 14 bases. Germline CDR1 is SNHLY and CDR2 is FYNNEI. V was clipped by 8 bases and J by 10 bases; unmatched bases: 6. CDR3 size: 13 residues. CDR3 loop: CASQGLAGEGQYF. CDR3 in DNA: TGTGCCAGCCAGGGACTAGCGGGAGAAGGCCAGTACTTC.

The V call is TRBV19, the J call TRBJ2-7; 11 nucleotides line up with TRBD2. This CDR3 has 14 amino acids. Germline lookup yields CDR1 LNHDA and CDR2 SQIVND (reference sequence). Unmatched junction bases numbered 9, after V lost 6 bases and J lost 8 bases. The CDR3 region is CASSETSGSTQQYF. In DNA, the CDR3 is TGTGCCAGTAGCGAAACTAGCGGGAGCACGCAGCAGTACTTC.

This chain connects TRBV6-5 to TRBJ1-6; no reliable D call. Per germline, CDR1 MNHEY and CDR2 SVGAGI. Trimming took 0 bases from V and 9 from J, leaving 18 bases between them. This CDR3 has 17 residues. CDR3 nucleotides: TGTGCCAGCAGTTACTCGCGACTCACTCGCTCCGGTTCACCCCTCCACTTT. Its protein is CASSYSRLTRSGSPLHF.

J is TRBJ2-3 and V is TRBV27, with a possible D match to TRBD1 (6 bases). CDR3 size: 16 residues. Trimming stripped 3 bases from V and 0 bases from J, with 13 bases between. Germline V gene sequence: CDR1 MNHEY, CDR2 SMNVEV (reference sequence). The CDR3 DNA is TGTGCCAGCAGTTTGGGGGCCAGAAGGAGCACAGATACGCAGTATTTT. Amino acids: CASSLGARRSTDTQYF.

As concerns this clonotype: Its ends do not fully match the called genes, so a read error is possible. The rearrangement joins TRBV7-9 to TRBJ2-1; possibly TRBD2 for D (5 bases). Looked up from germline, CDR1 is SEHNR and CDR2 is FQNEAQ (reference sequence). The CDR3 length is 16 residues. CDR3 residues: CASSVEIATSHNEQFF. The CDR3 DNA sequence: TGTGCCAGCAGCGTAGAAATAGCGACCTCCCACAATGAGCAGTTCTTC.

The chain has TRBV11-2 and TRBJ2-5; D is ambiguous. Trimming pared 2 bases from V and 1 base from J, leaving 17 bases between. The germline V gene encodes CDR1 SGHAT and CDR2 FQNNGV. The CDR3 has 17 amino acids. CDR3 DNA: TGTGCCAGCAGCTTACCCCCACGACAACTTTTCCAAGAGACCCAGTACTTC. Amino acids: CASSLPPRQLFQETQYF.

This clonotype has more than one count but fewer than ten. This rearrangement joins TRBV6-1 to TRBJ1-2; 8 positions agree with TRBD1. Looked up from germline, CDR1 is MNHNS and CDR2 is SASEGT. The CDR3 has 16 residues. With 6 bases clipped from V and 4 bases from J, the junction kept 13 bases outside the gene matches. Here the CDR3 DNA reads TGTGCCAGCAGCATATCGACAGGGGAAAAAGGCTATGGCTACACCTTC. Translation gives CASSISTGEKGYGYTF.